This TCR beta chain emerged from a study of T cell repertoires in cytomegalovirus infection. Study in general: Public TCR beta signatures indicated both CMV infection and matching HLA type. General study points: Based on cumulative public TCR beta family frequency, carriers of CMV plus the relevant HLA were identified. Clonotype analysis showed dominance of the ex vivo response by HLA-C-restricted CMV-specific TCR beta clonotypes.

The CDR3 is 9 amino acids. The germline V gene encodes CDR1 DFQATT and CDR2 SNEGSKA (reference sequence). Trimming removed 5 bases from V and 7 bases from J, with 5 bases in between. Concerning this clonotype: Its specificity is not known.

TCRdb analysed the reads with MiXCR anew, one entry per CDR3 protein. The repertoire consists of approximately 490,000 distinct CDR3 sequences, with approximately 11% occurring once and the leading ten covering around 9.6%. Sequencing used PBMCs. This chain uses TRBV20-1 with TRBJ1-2; D remains ambiguous. The sequence derives from a human donor in good health (CMV status not recorded). Some clones in this sample may be carry-over from other donors' samples. CDR3 in DNA: TGCAGTGCTCCTACTGGCTACACCTTC. Its translation: CSAPTGYTF.